A single sample is the source of the 28 T cell receptor beta chains below, sequenced in a study of control samples from healthy donors and cancer patients. Clones were read by immunoSEQ multiplex PCR, and TCRdb kept only the in-frame ones, dropping some. The repertoire holds roughly 99,000 clones, with around 80% as singletons. Sequencing used blood. The origin of the receptors is a man between 60 and 75 years old in good health.

The rearrangement links TRBV25-1 to TRBJ1-3; TRBD1 aligns across 9 bases. CDR1 and CDR2 from the germline V gene are MGHDK and SYGVNS. The CDR3 extends over 14 amino acids. J was trimmed by 4 bases and V by 6 bases; bases with no gene match: 4. The CDR3 loop is CASSLGQGGNTIYF. For the CDR3, the DNA is TGTGCCAGCAGCCTAGGACAGGGGGGAAACACCATATATTTT.

The chain employs TRBV5-1 and TRBJ2-1, with D maybe TRBD1 (5 bases). V was pared by 0 bases and J by 3 bases, with 7 bases between. The CDR3 totals 14 residues. Germline-derived CDR1 and CDR2 are SGHRS and YFSETQ. CDR3 bases: TGCGCCAGCAGCTTGGACAGGAACTACAATGAGCAGTTCTTC. The encoded protein is CASSLDRNYNEQFF. Filled out from reference TRBV5-1 and TRBJ2-1, the complete variable domain reads KAGVTQTPRYLIKTRGQQVTLSCSPISGHRSVSWYQQTPGQGLQFLFEYFSETQRNKGNFPGRFSGRQFSNSRSEMNVSTLELGDSALYLCASSLDRNYNEQFFGPGTRLTVL.

V gene TRBV11-3 combines with J gene TRBJ2-2, with a weak D call TRBD2 (7 bases). The V gene's germline CDR1 is SGHNT and CDR2 YENEEA. The CDR3 extends over 19 amino acids. Trimming took off 2 bases at V and 0 bases at J, with 19 bases between the two ends. CDR3 region: CASSLRGGWDTSNTGELFF. The CDR3 DNA follows: TGTGCCAGCAGCTTAAGGGGGGGCTGGGACACCTCGAACACCGGGGAGCTGTTTTTT.

This chain joins TRBV4-2 and TRBJ1-6; D unclear. V lost 1 base and J lost 7, with 5 bases in between. The length of the CDR3 is 13 residues. Germline V CDR1 and CDR2: LGHNA, YNFKEQ. CDR3 sequence: CASSQGLNSPLHF. The CDR3 nucleotides read TGTGCCAGCAGCCAAGGGTTAAATTCACCCCTCCACTTT.

This chain uses TRBV6-5 with TRBJ2-7; 12 bases map to TRBD1. Germline CDR1 reads MNHEY; CDR2 reads SVGAGI. Losses at the gene ends were 0 bases for V and 7 bases for J; bases not matched to a gene: 4. The CDR3 loop spans 15 amino acids. CDR3 coding DNA: TGTGCCAGCAGTTACTCGGGACAGGGGGCTCGGGAGCAGTACTTC. The encoded protein is CASSYSGQGAREQYF.

The rearrangement joins TRBV27 to TRBJ1-5, with 7 bases lining up with TRBD1. The ends lost 4 bases at V and 6 bases at J; junction bases unmatched: 6. CDR3 length equals 14 residues. Germline V gene lookup returns CDR1 MNHEY and CDR2 SMNVEV (reference sequence). DNA for the CDR3: TGTGCCAGCAGTTCCCCAGGGGGGGGTCAGCCCCAGCATTTT. Translating it yields CASSSPGGGQPQHF.

This chain links TRBV23-1 with TRBJ2-5, with D possibly being TRBD2 (6 bases). TRBV23-1 is an open reading frame whose function is uncertain. V lost 2 bases and J 6 bases, leaving 10 bases between the germline ends. This CDR3 is 13 amino acids long. The CDR3 protein is CASSQEGLKTQYF. In DNA form, the CDR3 reads TGCGCCAGCAGTCAAGAGGGACTGAAGACCCAGTACTTC.

The V and J genes are TRBV30 and TRBJ2-4; D ambiguous. Trimming removed 2 bases from V and 6 bases from J, with 11 bases in between. This CDR3 is 13 amino acids long. CDR1 GTSNPN and CDR2 SVGIG come from the germline V gene (reference sequence). The CDR3 here is CAWSIGLGNIQYF. CDR3 DNA sequence: TGTGCCTGGAGTATAGGGCTGGGAAACATTCAGTACTTC.

The rearrangement links TRBV19 to TRBJ2-1; TRBD1 agrees at 8 bases. Germline V gene lookup returns CDR1 LNHDA and CDR2 SQIVND (reference sequence). The CDR3 is made up of 16 amino acids. The V and J ends lost 10 bases and 7 bases, in that order; junction bases with no gene match: 18. CDR3 DNA: TGTGCCATCGCCCAGACCGCAGGGGGCTTCGGGAATGAGCAGTTCTTC. Amino acids: CAIAQTAGGFGNEQFF.

This chain uses TRBV19 with TRBJ2-5; TRBD1 agrees at 11 bases. The CDR3 has 16 residues. In germline, CDR1 is LNHDA, CDR2 SQIVND (reference sequence). Unmatched junction bases numbered 9, after V lost 5 bases and J lost 4 bases. CDR3 sequence (DNA): TGTGCCAGTAGTCCCCGGACAGGGGGCGAAGGAGAGACCCAGTACTTC. This sequence encodes CASSPRTGGEGETQYF.

In nucleotides, the CDR3 is TGTGCCAGCAGCTTAGTCGGAAACACCATATATTTT. It is translated as CASSLVGNTIYF. The chain couples TRBV7-2 to TRBJ1-3; no clear D gene. Germline V gene sequence: CDR1 SGHTA, CDR2 FQGNSA. V was pared by 1 base and J by 4 bases, with 2 bases between. CDR3 size: 12 residues.

V is TRBV20-1 and J is TRBJ2-2; D is unresolved. The CDR3 spans 10 residues. Germline CDR1 reads DFQATT; CDR2 reads SNEGSKA (reference sequence). The V end lost 2 bases, the J end lost 7 bases, and 2 bases lay between the germline ends. The CDR3 is CSARFGELFF. CDR3 coding DNA: TGCAGTGCTAGATTCGGGGAGCTGTTTTTT.

V gene TRBV6-5 combines with J gene TRBJ2-3; weak D call: TRBD2 (6 bases). Germline assignment: CDR1 MNHEY and CDR2 SVGAGI. The V end was cut by 8 bases, the J end by 8 bases, with 11 bases between. CDR3 size: 11 residues. Here the CDR3 reads CASSRRGTQYF. DNA of the CDR3: TGTGCCAGCTCTCGGCGGGGTACGCAGTATTTT.

This clone was counted a few times. The chain joins TRBV6-4 to TRBJ2-2; D is possibly TRBD2 (5 bases). Between the trimmed V and J ends, which lost 6 bases and 3 bases, there was a span of 11 bases. Germline lookup yields CDR1 MRHNA and CDR2 SNTAGT. The CDR3 consists of 14 residues. CDR3 coding DNA: TGTGCCAGCAGCCCGGGGTTGGACACCGGGGAGCTGTTTTTT. Its protein is CASSPGLDTGELFF.

V is TRBV9 and J is TRBJ2-1; 7 positions agree with TRBD2. CDR1 is SGDLS, CDR2 YYNGEE, per germline. Losses at the gene ends were 0 bases for V and 0 bases for J; bases not matched to a gene: 9. The length of the CDR3 is 18 residues. The CDR3: CASSVASLERDSYNEQFF. In nucleotides, the CDR3 is TGTGCCAGCAGCGTAGCTAGCCTTGAGCGGGACTCCTACAATGAGCAGTTCTTC.

This clone is a singleton in its sample. This rearrangement joins TRBV5-1 to TRBJ1-1; tentatively, D is TRBD1 (5 bases). CDR1 and CDR2 (germline): SGHRS, YFSETQ. The germline V and J ends were trimmed by 1 base and 1 base, with 11 bases remaining between them. The CDR3 contains 15 residues. CDR3 loop: CASSLLATGNTEAFF. Written as DNA, the CDR3 is TGCGCCAGCAGCTTGCTCGCTACAGGGAACACTGAAGCTTTCTTT. The full variable domain, in which reference TRBV5-1 and TRBJ1-1 provide the parts outside the CDR3, is KAGVTQTPRYLIKTRGQQVTLSCSPISGHRSVSWYQQTPGQGLQFLFEYFSETQRNKGNFPGRFSGRQFSNSRSEMNVSTLELGDSALYLCASSLLATGNTEAFFGQGTRLTVV.

V is TRBV5-8 and J is TRBJ1-2; D is unclear. From germline, CDR1 is SGHTS and CDR2 YDEGEE. CDR3 length: 12 amino acids. V was shortened by 2 bases and J by 4 bases, with 6 bases between the two germline ends. CDR3 protein: CASSFSGYGYTF. CDR3 sequence (DNA): TGTGCCAGCAGCTTTTCCGGCTATGGCTACACCTTC.

This rearrangement joins TRBV4-1 to TRBJ1-5; D is unclear. The CDR3 totals 17 residues. Germline loops: CDR1 MGHRA, CDR2 YSYEKL. V lost 0 bases and J lost 2, with 14 bases in between. The CDR3 protein is CASSQEYPGMGNQPQHF. The CDR3 DNA reads TGCGCCAGCAGCCAAGAGTACCCGGGGATGGGCAATCAGCCCCAGCATTTT.

The chain is built from TRBV3-1 (or the pseudogene TRBV3-2) and TRBJ2-7, with TRBD2 matching 9 bases. This CDR3 is 18 amino acids long. V lost 0 bases, J lost 4 bases, and 13 bases stayed unmatched. Germline CDR1 and CDR2: LGHDT and YNNKEL (reference sequence). The CDR3 spells CASSQDEAGGPVKYEQYF. The DNA of the CDR3 is TGTGCCAGCAGCCAAGATGAGGCGGGAGGGCCTGTTAAGTACGAGCAGTACTTC.

This chain joins TRBV11-1 and TRBJ2-3; D is unclear. V was cut by 1 base and J by 3 bases, with 11 bases left in between. Looked up from germline, CDR1 is SGHAT and CDR2 is FQDESV (reference sequence). The CDR3 runs 15 residues. DNA of the CDR3: TGTGCCAGCAGCTTAGAAATCATCGGGACAGATACGCAGTATTTT. Protein product: CASSLEIIGTDTQYF.

The chain links TRBV28 to TRBJ2-7; D is unresolved. Germline V lookup: CDR1 MDHEN, CDR2 SYDVKM. This CDR3 spans 13 amino acids. V lost 4 bases to trimming and J lost 6 bases, with 13 bases between them. The CDR3 loop reads CASSSPRPSEQYF. The CDR3 DNA is TGTGCCAGCAGTTCCCCACGACCGAGCGAGCAGTACTTC.

The chain links TRBV4-2 to TRBJ1-2, with TRBD1 identical over 9 bases. This CDR3 spans 14 amino acids. Germline CDR1 and CDR2: LGHNA and YNFKEQ. Germline trimming cut 4 bases from V and 8 bases from J; bases unmatched to any gene: 8. The CDR3 here is CASSPGDRDEGYTF. CDR3 DNA: TGTGCCAGCAGCCCGGGGGACAGGGATGAAGGCTACACCTTC.

The rearrangement joins TRBV10-3 to TRBJ1-2, with 12 bases matching TRBD1. Germline trimming cut 8 bases from V and 5 bases from J; bases unmatched to any gene: 9. The germline V gene has CDR1 ENHRY and CDR2 SYGVKD. The CDR3 extends over 15 amino acids. The DNA for the CDR3 is TGTGCCATCTCCTATGGGACAGGGGGCGGGTATGGCTACACCTTC. As protein: CAISYGTGGGYGYTF.

The chain links TRBV7-9 to TRBJ2-7; perhaps TRBD1 as D (6 bases). CDR1 SEHNR and CDR2 FQNEAQ come from the germline V gene (reference sequence). V was clipped by 5 bases and J by 2 bases, with 13 bases between them. CDR3 length equals 14 residues. In DNA, the CDR3 is TGTGCCAGCAGCGCGGACAGTACTACCTACGAGCAGTACTTC. Protein product: CASSADSTTYEQYF. The whole variable domain, filled in from reference TRBV7-9 and TRBJ2-7, reads DTGVSQNPRHKITKRGQNVTFRCDPISEHNRLYWYRQTLGQGPEFLTYFQNEAQLEKSRLLSDRFSAERPKGSFSTLEIQRTEQGDSAMYLCASSADSTTYEQYFGPGTRLTVT.

The V call is TRBV6-5, the J call TRBJ1-4; perhaps TRBD1 as D (5 bases). CDR3 length: 16 amino acids. Trimming removed 4 bases at V and 4 bases at J, with 16 bases between. The germline CDR1 and CDR2 sequences are MNHEY and SVGAGI. In DNA, the CDR3 is TGTGCCAGCAGTTTGCAAGGGACGGCCGATAATGAAAAACTGTTTTTT. Translating it yields CASSLQGTADNEKLFF.

The V gene is TRBV19, the J gene TRBJ2-1; unclear D gene. Germline V gene sequence: CDR1 LNHDA, CDR2 SQIVND (reference sequence). Trimming stripped 3 bases from V and 4 bases from J, with 16 bases between. The CDR3 has 16 amino acids. The CDR3 DNA reads TGTGCCAGTAGTATGGCGCCGCCCCCGAATTACAATGAGCAGTTCTTC. Translated, it gives CASSMAPPPNYNEQFF.

The rearrangement joins TRBV7-6 to TRBJ2-7; no reliable D call. This CDR3 has 15 residues. V was cut by 4 bases and J by 0 bases, with 13 bases left in between. Germline lookup yields CDR1 SGHVS and CDR2 FNYEAQ. The CDR3 spells CASSSEDDRSYEQYF. CDR3 coding DNA: TGTGCCAGCAGCTCCGAGGACGATCGCTCCTACGAGCAGTACTTC.

The chain employs TRBV4-2 and TRBJ2-2; D remains unclear. Trimming left V 0 bases short and J 2 bases short, with 4 bases between. The CDR3 runs to 14 residues. Germline loops: CDR1 LGHNA, CDR2 YNFKEQ. CDR3 amino acids: CASSQERNTGELFF. Written as DNA, the CDR3 is TGTGCCAGCAGCCAAGAAAGAAACACCGGGGAGCTGTTTTTT.